This T cell receptor beta chain was captured by sequencing in a study of tissue T cells after allogeneic stem cell transplantation. Study information: Of the grafts for graft-versus-host disease patients, several were unmodified and three CD34-selected.

Method: immunoSEQ multiplex PCR; TCRdb's copy keeps in-frame clones and lacks some. The table lists 600 to 800 clones, 76% of them singletons. Findings and limits, study-wide: TCR repertoires tracked anatomic similarity, regardless of disease or transplant status. Across patients, clones rarely overlapped, yet motif clusters were shared tissue-specifically.

Comments on this clone: Its target is not known.

Germline V lookup: CDR1 LNHNV, CDR2 YYDKDF (reference sequence). The V and J ends lost 1 base and 4 bases respectively, with 7 bases between them. This CDR3 comprises 13 residues. V and J are TRBV15 and TRBJ1-1; D ambiguous. The clonotype originates from a female patient aged 18 to 55 with steroid-refractory graft-versus-host disease after an allogeneic stem cell transplant. Some T cells may arise from the graft donor. The sample consisted of mid-colon tissue, taken at autopsy. The CDR3, as DNA: TGTGCCACCAGCAGAGCTCGGGTCACTGAAGCTTTCTTT. This sequence encodes CATSRARVTEAFF.